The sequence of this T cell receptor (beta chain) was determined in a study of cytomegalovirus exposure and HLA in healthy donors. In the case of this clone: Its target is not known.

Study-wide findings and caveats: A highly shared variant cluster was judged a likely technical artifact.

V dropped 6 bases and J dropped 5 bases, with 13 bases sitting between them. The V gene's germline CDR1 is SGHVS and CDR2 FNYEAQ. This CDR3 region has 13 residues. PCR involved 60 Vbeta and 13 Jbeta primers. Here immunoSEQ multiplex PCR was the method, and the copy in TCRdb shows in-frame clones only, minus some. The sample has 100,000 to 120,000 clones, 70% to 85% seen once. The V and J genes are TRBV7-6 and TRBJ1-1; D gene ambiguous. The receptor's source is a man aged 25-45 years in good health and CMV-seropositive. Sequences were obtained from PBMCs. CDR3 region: CASSPGLGTEAFF. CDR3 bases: TGTGCCAGCAGTCCCGGACTGGGAACTGAAGCTTTCTTT. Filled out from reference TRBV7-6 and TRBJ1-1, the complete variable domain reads GAGVSQSPRYKVTKRGQDVALRCDPISGHVSLYWYRQALGQGPEFLTYFNYEAQQDKSGLPNDRFSAERPEGSISTLTIQRTEQRDSAMYRCASSPGLGTEAFFGQGTRLTVV.